The next 9 T cell receptor beta chains were all read from a single sample in a study of CD8 T cells in ankylosing spondylitis. TCRdb re-derived calls from the 5' RACE reads in MiXCR, one entry per CDR3 protein. The table has about 200,000 distinct CDR3 sequences, roughly 24% seen once. The sequenced sample consisted of blood, either unsorted or a sorted T cell fraction (not recorded which). Source of these receptors: a male donor with ankylosing spondylitis or in good health (not recorded which).

The sample holds many counts of this clonotype. The rearrangement uses TRBV20-1 and TRBJ2-3; TRBD1 matches at 8 bases. Germline trimming cut 0 bases from V and 2 bases from J; bases unmatched to any gene: 4. This CDR3 is built from 15 residues. The germline V gene encodes CDR1 DFQATT and CDR2 SNEGSKA (reference sequence). The CDR3 nucleotides read TGCAGTGCTAGAGATCCCAGGGGGCCCACAGATACGCAGTATTTT. It translates to CSARDPRGPTDTQYF.

V and J are TRBV7-9 and TRBJ2-5, with D hard to call. With 5 bases removed from V and 0 bases from J, the gap between germline ends came to 13 bases. Germline assignment: CDR1 SEHNR and CDR2 FQNEAQ (reference sequence). The CDR3 length is 15 residues. CDR3 DNA sequence: TGTGCCAGCAGCCGGACCTTGGGAAACCAAGAGACCCAGTACTTC. Its protein product is CASSRTLGNQETQYF.

The table lists this clonotype with a few counts. This chain joins TRBV29-1 and TRBJ2-5; 7 bases agree with TRBD1. V was pared by 5 bases and J by 5 bases, with 8 bases of the junction left unmatched. CDR1 SQVTM and CDR2 ANQGSEA come from the germline V gene. The CDR3 is made up of 13 amino acids. Here the CDR3 reads CSVPRTGPETQYF. DNA of the CDR3: TGCAGCGTTCCTAGGACAGGCCCGGAGACCCAGTACTTC.

This clonotype was counted only a few times. The chain recombines TRBV11-2 with TRBJ2-1; D is possibly TRBD2 (5 bases). This CDR3 has 12 residues. The V gene's germline CDR1 is SGHAT and CDR2 FQNNGV. The V end lost 5 bases, the J end lost 10 bases, and 12 bases lay between the germline ends. The CDR3 nucleotides are TGTGCCAGCAGCCTCGGCCCGGGGGAGCAGTTCTTC. It is translated as CASSLGPGEQFF.

In its sample, this clonotype was seen a few times. The gene calls are TRBV20-1 and TRBJ2-7; perhaps TRBD2 as D (6 bases). V was shortened by 2 bases and J by 0 bases, with 14 bases between the two germline ends. In germline, CDR1 is DFQATT, CDR2 SNEGSKA (reference sequence). The CDR3 loop spans 15 amino acids. The CDR3 DNA reads TGCAGTGCTAGATTGGCGGGGCGGAGCTCCTACGAGCAGTACTTC. As protein: CSARLAGRSSYEQYF.

This clonotype appeared a single time. V gene TRBV25-1 combines with J gene TRBJ2-1; D gene uncertain. Trimming stripped 3 bases from V and 2 bases from J, with 11 bases between. Germline V gene data show CDR1 as MGHDK and CDR2 as SYGVNS. This CDR3 has 15 residues. Written as DNA, the CDR3 is TGTGCCAGCAGTGATGTCCAACAGCCCTACAATGAGCAGTTCTTC. Protein sequence: CASSDVQQPYNEQFF.

The chain employs TRBV20-1 and TRBJ2-6; no firm D call. V lost 3 bases to trimming and J lost 1 base, with 13 bases between them. Germline CDR1 and CDR2: DFQATT and SNEGSKA (reference sequence). The CDR3 has 16 residues. The CDR3 bases are TGCAGTGCTAGCTCGCAGGCCGTGTCTGGGGCCAACGTCCTGACTTTC. This sequence encodes CSASSQAVSGANVLTF.

This chain uses TRBV5-6 with TRBJ2-3, with D maybe TRBD2 (7 bases). The CDR3 length is 20 residues. V lost 4 bases to trimming and J lost 0 bases, with 27 bases between them. Germline lookup yields CDR1 SGHDT and CDR2 YYEEEE. The CDR3 DNA follows: TGTGCCAGCAGCGAGGGGGGGACCTCCTTAAGGTTCCCGAGCACAGATACGCAGTATTTT. It specifies CASSEGGTSLRFPSTDTQYF.

The chain combines TRBV29-1 with TRBJ1-4; no reliable D call. The length of the CDR3 is 13 residues. Germline CDR1 reads SQVTM; CDR2 reads ANQGSEA. V was pared by 2 bases and J by 8 bases, with 12 bases between. The CDR3 reads CSVEWREEEKLFF. In DNA form, the CDR3 reads TGCAGCGTTGAATGGAGGGAGGAGGAAAAACTGTTTTTT.